These T cell receptor beta chains were read from a single sample in a study of molecular identifiers for immune sequencing clone quantification. Each CDR3 protein is one row after TCRdb ran MiXCR on the PCR reads. This table holds about 65,000 distinct CDR3 sequences, less than 20% found once. Sequencing was carried out using naive CD8+ T cells from blood, with Jurkat cell RNA spiked in. The receptors shown here come from a human donor in good health. Some libraries in this study had Jurkat cell RNA spiked in. Both conserved end residues are trimmed from each CDR3. Fields, in order: V gene, J gene, CDR3 protein.

TRBV19	TRBJ2-7	ASTPGGRGGWDEQY
TRBV2	TRBJ2-3	ASSEWVPQRNTQY
TRBV29-1	TRBJ2-7	SVVGGLADSYEQY
TRBV27	TRBJ2-1	ASSLLSAGGSSDEQF
TRBV6-5	TRBJ2-7	ASSLAGAIYEQY
TRBV9	TRBJ2-2	ASSGLAGGPSTGGLF
TRBV24-1	TRBJ1-4	ATSDSRVEEKPF
TRBV6-5	TRBJ2-5	ASSYGGLVGETQY
TRBV7-8	TRBJ2-1	ASNLGYNEQF
TRBV14	TRBJ2-7	ASSLRDRAYEQY
TRBV4-3	TRBJ2-7	ASSQGYSSYEQY
TRBV19	TRBJ2-1	ATTSGRRYNEQF
TRBV10-3	TRBJ2-1	AISEVAGGPRNEQF
TRBV7-9	TRBJ2-7	ASSWETYEQY
TRBV10-3	TRBJ1-1	AISGDREADTEAF
TRBV29-1	TRBJ2-1	SVGLAGSNEQF
TRBV15	TRBJ2-7	ATSARQGFYYEQY
TRBV27	TRBJ1-1	ASSLQGANTEAF
TRBV10-3	TRBJ2-3	AISTNRVGDTQY